These 16 T cell receptor beta chains came from one sample sequenced in a study of blood T cell repertoires in COVID-19. Assay used: immunoSEQ multiplex PCR; TCRdb lists only in-frame clones, some missing. The sample has 50,000 to 75,000 clones; approximately 93% are singletons. The specimen was peripheral blood. The receptor set was obtained from a man aged 65 to 79 with active COVID-19.

The genes are TRBV6-6 and TRBJ2-7; D is unclear. This CDR3 is 12 amino acids long. Germline V gene data show CDR1 as MNHNY and CDR2 as SVGAGI (reference sequence). V dropped 2 bases and J dropped 9 bases, with 11 bases sitting between them. CDR3 residues: CASSYVEERQYF. As DNA, the CDR3 is TGTGCCAGCAGTTACGTTGAGGAAAGGCAGTACTTC.

The chain uses TRBV10-3 and TRBJ2-1; 7 bases align to TRBD1. The J segment lost 0 bases and the V segment lost 6 bases, leaving 5 bases of the junction unmatched. CDR3 length: 15 residues. The germline gives CDR1 ENHRY, CDR2 SYGVKD. The CDR3 DNA reads TGTGCCATCAGCACAGGGGTAAGCTCCTACAATGAGCAGTTCTTC. Protein product: CAISTGVSSYNEQFF.

This sequence joins TRBV27 and TRBJ2-7; D is perhaps TRBD1 (6 bases). The V end was cut by 5 bases, the J end by 5 bases, with 16 bases between. This CDR3 is built from 14 residues. The germline CDR1 and CDR2 sequences are MNHEY and SMNVEV (reference sequence). CDR3 nucleotides: TGTGCCAGCAGTCCCCGAACAGGGATTGACGAGCAGTACTTC. Translating it yields CASSPRTGIDEQYF.

The chain uses TRBV19 and TRBJ1-2; no clear D gene. The CDR3 sequence is 12 residues long. V dropped 6 bases and J dropped 0 bases, with 5 bases sitting between them. The germline V gene encodes CDR1 LNHDA and CDR2 SQIVND (reference sequence). CDR3 sequence: CASSIANYGYTF. The CDR3 coding sequence is TGTGCCAGTAGCATTGCTAACTATGGCTACACCTTC.

This chain connects TRBV18 to TRBJ1-4, with D hard to call. CDR1 is KGHSH, CDR2 LQKENI, per germline. Trimming cost V 3 bases and J 8 bases, with 16 bases left between them. The CDR3 has 15 residues. The CDR3: CASSPREARGEKLFF. The CDR3, as DNA: TGTGCCAGCTCACCCAGAGAGGCCAGAGGGGAAAAACTGTTTTTT.

The genes are TRBV6-1 and TRBJ1-2, with 9 nucleotides matching TRBD1. This CDR3 has 16 residues. Germline lookup yields CDR1 MNHNS and CDR2 SASEGT. V gave up 4 bases and J gave up 3 bases; unmatched junction bases: 9. The CDR3 spells CASSVHRDRVDYGYTF. DNA of the CDR3: TGTGCCAGCAGTGTCCACCGGGACAGGGTAGACTATGGCTACACCTTC.

This rearrangement joins TRBV28 to TRBJ2-3; TRBD2 agrees at 7 bases. The CDR3 is 16 residues long. The germline V gene encodes CDR1 MDHEN and CDR2 SYDVKM. The V segment lost 4 bases and the J segment 6 bases; nucleotides outside the gene matches: 13. The CDR3 here is CASSSPFGASGDTQYF. DNA for the CDR3: TGTGCCAGCAGTTCACCCTTTGGGGCTAGCGGCGATACGCAGTATTTT.

On this clone: Here the CDR3 omits its conserved ending phenylalanine or tryptophan, so a read error is the likely source. The DNA is omitted, as the CDR3 cannot be located on it reliably, and the CDR3 follows TCRdb's listing. The chain joins TRBV6-5 to TRBJ1-2; the D segment call TRBD1 is taken from the table without a DNA check. CDR1 and CDR2 (germline): MNHEY, SVGAGI. The CDR3 numbers 11 amino acids, ends counted. CDR3: CASSSRDSWGI.

The chain joins TRBV19 to TRBJ1-5, with 11 bases matching TRBD1. Germline CDR1 is LNHDA and CDR2 is SQIVND (reference sequence). The CDR3 spans 17 residues. V trimming: 6 bases; J trimming: 6 bases; junction bases outside the gene matches: 13. The CDR3 DNA reads as TGTGCCAGTAGCCGGACAGGGGGCGCGGTATTATCTCAGCCCCAGCATTTT. Translating it yields CASSRTGGAVLSQPQHF.

V usage is TRBV6-5 and J usage is TRBJ2-1, with 10 bases aligning to TRBD2. The length of the CDR3 is 14 residues. V shed 6 bases and J 7 bases; nucleotides not matched to a gene: 6. The germline V gene has CDR1 MNHEY and CDR2 SVGAGI. The CDR3 here is CASRASGGGNEQFF. Here the CDR3 DNA reads TGTGCCAGCAGAGCTAGCGGGGGAGGAAATGAGCAGTTCTTC.

The rearrangement links TRBV19 to TRBJ2-5; a weak D match, TRBD2 (5 bases). CDR1 is LNHDA and CDR2 is SQIVND in the germline V gene (reference sequence). This CDR3 spans 14 amino acids. Trimming removed 3 bases at V and 1 base at J, with 9 bases between. CDR3: CASSITLAQETQYF. CDR3 nucleotides: TGTGCCAGTAGTATTACGCTAGCCCAAGAGACCCAGTACTTC.

The chain uses TRBV6-5 and TRBJ1-2; TRBD1 matches 7 bases. V lost 8 bases to trimming and J lost 8 bases; unmatched junction nucleotides: 17. CDR3 length: 15 amino acids. CDR1 is MNHEY, CDR2 SVGAGI, per germline. The DNA for the CDR3 is TGTGCCAGCCGGGCCCAAACAGGGGTTGGTACGGGCTACACCTTC. Its translation: CASRAQTGVGTGYTF.

This chain uses TRBV5-1 with TRBJ1-2; D gene ambiguous. V was pared by 1 base and J by 7 bases, with 14 bases between. This CDR3 comprises 14 residues. Germline values: CDR1 SGHRS, CDR2 YFSETQ. The CDR3 loop reads CASSLIRAEGGYTF. DNA for the CDR3: TGCGCCAGCAGCTTGATTCGGGCGGAGGGTGGCTACACCTTC.

This chain joins TRBV7-2 and TRBJ1-6; possibly TRBD1 for D (6 bases). The CDR3 sequence is 14 residues long. Trimming took off 5 bases at V and 10 bases at J, with 15 bases between the two ends. Germline V gene data show CDR1 as SGHTA and CDR2 as FQGNSA. The CDR3 DNA reads TGTGCCAGCAGCCCCACAGCGGGGGGCTCACCCCTCCACTTT. Translating it yields CASSPTAGGSPLHF. Based on the CDR3 plus reference TRBV7-2 and TRBJ1-6, the full variable domain is GAGVSQSPSNKVTEKGKDVELRCDPISGHTALYWYRQSLGQGLEFLIYFQGNSAPDKSGLPSDRFSAERTGGSVSTLTIQRTQQEDSAVYLCASSPTAGGSPLHFGNGTRLTVT.

The gene calls are TRBV28 and TRBJ1-3; possibly TRBD1 for D (6 bases). The V end was cut by 8 bases, the J end by 2 bases, with 10 bases between. Germline assignment: CDR1 MDHEN and CDR2 SYDVKM. The CDR3 covers 13 residues. In nucleotides, the CDR3 is TGTGCCAGCGGACAGAACCCTGGAAACACCATATATTTT. Its translation is CASGQNPGNTIYF.

This rearrangement joins TRBV7-2 to TRBJ1-5; no firm D call. The germline CDR1 and CDR2 sequences are SGHTA and FQGNSA. Trimming took 2 bases from V and 3 from J, leaving 8 bases between them. CDR3 length: 14 residues. CDR3 region: CASSLLGYNQPQHF. As DNA, the CDR3 is TGTGCCAGCAGCTTACTCGGGTACAATCAGCCCCAGCATTTT.